The source of this T cell receptor beta chain is a study of T cells expressing NK-cell markers. TCRdb re-analyzed the 5' RACE reads; it lists each CDR3 protein once, without DNA. Here the sample table reports 300,000 or so distinct CDR3 sequences. Germline CDR1 reads SGHRS; CDR2 reads YFSETQ. There are 16 residues in the CDR3. This TCR was sampled from a woman between 18 and 70 years old in good health. Sample: blood T cells: a sorted CD56 or NKG2C T cell subset, CD4+ or CD8+ T cells, or bulk PBMC T cells (not recorded which). The chain employs TRBV5-1 and TRBJ2-4; the TCRdb call, TRBD1, lacks DNA for checking. CDR3 sequence: CASSRTGAQAKNIQYF. Drawing the rest from reference TRBV5-1 and TRBJ2-4, the complete variable domain is KAGVTQTPRYLIKTRGQQVTLSCSPISGHRSVSWYQQTPGQGLQFLFEYFSETQRNKGNFPGRFSGRQFSNSRSEMNVSTLELGDSALYLCASSRTGAQAKNIQYFGAGTRLSVL.